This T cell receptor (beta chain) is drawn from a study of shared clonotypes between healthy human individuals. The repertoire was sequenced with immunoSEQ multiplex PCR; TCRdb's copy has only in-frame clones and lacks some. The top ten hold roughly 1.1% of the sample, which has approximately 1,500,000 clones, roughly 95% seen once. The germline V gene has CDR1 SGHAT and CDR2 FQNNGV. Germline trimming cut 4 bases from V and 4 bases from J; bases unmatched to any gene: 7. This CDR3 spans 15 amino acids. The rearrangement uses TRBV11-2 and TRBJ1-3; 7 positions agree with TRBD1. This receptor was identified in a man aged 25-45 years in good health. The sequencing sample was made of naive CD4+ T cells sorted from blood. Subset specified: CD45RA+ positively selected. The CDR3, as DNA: TGTGCCAGCAGCTCCTACCAGGGGGTGGGAAACACCATATATTTT. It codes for CASSSYQGVGNTIYF.